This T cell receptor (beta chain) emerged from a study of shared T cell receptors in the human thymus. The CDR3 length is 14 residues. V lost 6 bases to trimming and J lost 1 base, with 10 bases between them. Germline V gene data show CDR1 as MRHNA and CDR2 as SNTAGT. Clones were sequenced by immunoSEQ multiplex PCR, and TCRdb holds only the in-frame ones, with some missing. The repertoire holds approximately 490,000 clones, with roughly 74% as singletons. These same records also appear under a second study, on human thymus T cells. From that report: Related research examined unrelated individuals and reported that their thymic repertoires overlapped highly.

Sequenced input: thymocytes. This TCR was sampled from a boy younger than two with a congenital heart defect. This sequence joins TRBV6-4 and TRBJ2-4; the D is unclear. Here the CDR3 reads CASSVDKAKNIQYF. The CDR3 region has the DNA TGTGCCAGCAGCGTTGACAAGGCCAAAAACATTCAGTACTTC.